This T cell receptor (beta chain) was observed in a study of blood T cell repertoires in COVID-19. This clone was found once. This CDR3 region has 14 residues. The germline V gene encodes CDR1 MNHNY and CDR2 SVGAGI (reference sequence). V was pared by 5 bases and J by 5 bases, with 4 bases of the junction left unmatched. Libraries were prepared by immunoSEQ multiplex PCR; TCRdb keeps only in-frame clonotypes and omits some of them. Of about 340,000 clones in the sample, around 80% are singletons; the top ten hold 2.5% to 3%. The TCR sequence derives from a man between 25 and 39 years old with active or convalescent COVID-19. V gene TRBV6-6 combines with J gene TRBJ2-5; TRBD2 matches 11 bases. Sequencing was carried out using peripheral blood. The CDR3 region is CASSDSGRGETQYF. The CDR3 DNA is TGTGCCAGCAGTGATAGCGGGAGGGGGGAGACCCAGTACTTC.